These 8 T cell receptor beta chains came from one sample sequenced in a study of CD8+CD57+ T cells in acquired aplastic anemia. All sequencing subjects had displayed CD8+CD57+ cell expansion on flow cytometry. The study profiled TCR beta VDJ and CDR3 using genomic DNA as template. TCRdb re-called the reads with MiXCR, one entry per CDR3 protein. Of 150,000 or so distinct CDR3 sequences in the sample, 40% to 55% were seen once. The sample comprised sorted CD4+, CD8+, or CD8+CD57+ T cells (not recorded which) from PBMCs. The receptors were sampled from a human donor with aplastic anemia.

V gene TRBV5-1 combines with J gene TRBJ1-1, with TRBD1 matching over 7 bases. The CDR3 spans 16 residues. CDR1 is SGHRS, CDR2 YFSETQ, per germline. The junction had 8 bases not matched to a gene; V was cut back by 0 bases and J by 3 bases. The CDR3 region is CASSLGRDRWDTEAFF. The DNA for the CDR3 is TGCGCCAGCAGCTTGGGCCGGGACAGATGGGACACTGAAGCTTTCTTT. The full variable domain, rest sourced from reference TRBV5-1 and TRBJ1-1, is KAGVTQTPRYLIKTRGQQVTLSCSPISGHRSVSWYQQTPGQGLQFLFEYFSETQRNKGNFPGRFSGRQFSNSRSEMNVSTLELGDSALYLCASSLGRDRWDTEAFFGQGTRLTVV.

This clonotype was found many times. This chain joins TRBV4-3 and TRBJ1-6; D might be TRBD1 (5 bases). From germline, CDR1 is LGHNA and CDR2 YSLEER. The CDR3 is 16 amino acids. Trimming left V 2 bases short and J 2 bases short, with 10 bases between. CDR3: CASSQSMTAYNSPLHF. In nucleotides, the CDR3 is TGCGCCAGCAGCCAATCGATGACAGCCTATAATTCACCCCTCCACTTT.

This clonotype was seen many times. The chain carries TRBV6-5 and TRBJ1-1, with a weak D call TRBD1 (5 bases). The ends were cut back, 2 bases at V and 0 bases at J, with 10 bases in the middle. Looked up from germline, CDR1 is MNHEY and CDR2 is SVGAGI. The CDR3 length is 15 residues. In DNA, the CDR3 is TGTGCCAGCAGTTACGGGTCAGGGTTGAACACTGAAGCTTTCTTT. This encodes CASSYGSGLNTEAFF.

This clonotype has ten or more counts. This chain uses TRBV4-3 with TRBJ2-3; 15 bases are a match to TRBD2. There are 16 residues in the CDR3. CDR1 and CDR2 from the germline V gene are LGHNA and YSLEER. V dropped 3 bases and J dropped 6; count of bases not matched to a gene: 4. The CDR3 protein is CASSQTGLAGGDTQYF. CDR3 bases: TGCGCCAGCAGCCAGACGGGACTAGCGGGAGGCGATACGCAGTATTTT.

V and J are TRBV9 and TRBJ1-2; 9 bases align to TRBD1. This CDR3 comprises 15 residues. Germline values: CDR1 SGDLS, CDR2 YYNGEE. Losses at the gene ends were 4 bases for V and 5 bases for J; bases not matched to a gene: 9. CDR3 coding DNA: TGTGCCAGCAGCCCTCAACCGGGACAGGGATATGGCTACACCTTC. Protein sequence: CASSPQPGQGYGYTF.

The rearrangement links TRBV20-1 to TRBJ2-5; 9 bases fit TRBD2. Looked up from germline, CDR1 is DFQATT and CDR2 is SNEGSKA (reference sequence). V dropped 5 bases and J dropped 1; count of bases not matched to a gene: 8. The CDR3 has 15 amino acids. CDR3 nucleotide sequence: TGCAGTGCTCAGGGTCGGCGGGGGGGCCAAGAGACCCAGTACTTC. Translated, it gives CSAQGRRGGQETQYF.

This clonotype was observed at least ten times. DNA for the CDR3: TGTGCCAGCACCATGGGGGGACAGGCCTCTTACTTC. It codes for CASTMGGQASYF. The chain couples TRBV12-3 or TRBV12-4 to TRBJ2-4; 8 bases are a match to TRBD1. The J segment lost 16 bases and the V segment lost 7 bases, leaving 12 bases of the junction unmatched. This CDR3 comprises 12 residues.

With regard to this clonotype: At one boundary the junction diverges from the germline segment, which might be a read error. CDR3 bases: TGCGCCAGCAGTGAAAGGGACAGGGACCCCGTGATCTTC. Protein: CASSERDRDPVIF. This rearrangement joins TRBV10-1 to TRBJ2-1; 9 bases match TRBD1. Germline loops: CDR1 WNHNN, CDR2 SYGVQD (reference sequence). The CDR3 has 13 amino acids.